This TCR beta chain was recorded in a study of cytomegalovirus exposure and HLA in healthy donors. General study findings and limits: An analysis done earlier found most TCR beta V segments productive about 87% or about 30% of the time.

Trimming stripped 0 bases from V and 6 bases from J, with 9 bases between. Germline CDR1 is MGHRA and CDR2 is YSYEKL. This CDR3 comprises 14 residues. Of note for this clone: Its antigen is unidentified.

The primer mix had 60 Vbeta and 13 Jbeta primers. Data came from immunoSEQ multiplex PCR; TCRdb stores just in-frame clones and leaves some out. Altogether around 130,000 clones are present, around 84% being singletons, with the ten largest covering 2.5% to 3%. This clonotype was sampled from a woman aged 18-29 years in good health and CMV-seropositive. J is TRBJ1-5 and V is TRBV4-1, with a weak D call TRBD1 (5 bases). Sequencing was performed on PBMCs. This CDR3 reads CASSQEGGTQPQHF. CDR3 in DNA: TGCGCCAGCAGCCAAGAGGGGGGAACTCAGCCCCAGCATTTT.